Below are 17 T cell receptor beta chains sequenced from a single sample in a study of blood T cell repertoires in COVID-19. Data came from immunoSEQ multiplex PCR; TCRdb stores just in-frame clones and leaves some out. The sample lists about 64,000 clones, 70% to 85% occurring once. Specimen: peripheral blood. The source is a human donor in a cohort sampled during active COVID-19.

The rearrangement links TRBV19 to TRBJ1-1, with D possibly matching TRBD1 (5 bases). The CDR3 sequence is 16 residues long. V was clipped by 0 bases and J by 0 bases, with 11 bases between them. Germline V gene sequence: CDR1 LNHDA, CDR2 SQIVND (reference sequence). CDR3 in DNA: TGTGCCAGTAGTATAGATAAAGGGGAAATGAACACTGAAGCTTTCTTT. It yields the protein CASSIDKGEMNTEAFF.

The V call is TRBV27, the J call TRBJ2-7, with D perhaps TRBD2 (6 bases). This CDR3 comprises 14 residues. V was cut by 8 bases and J by 2 bases, with 16 bases left in between. CDR1 and CDR2 from the germline V gene are MNHEY and SMNVEV (reference sequence). The DNA of the CDR3 is TGTGCCAGCTCCGTAGCGGTAGTCCCCTACGAGCAGTACTTC. Amino acid sequence: CASSVAVVPYEQYF.

This chain connects TRBV6-2 or TRBV6-3 to TRBJ2-3; 9 positions match TRBD1. Germline CDR1 is MNHEY and CDR2 is SVGEGT. Unmatched junction bases numbered 0, after V lost 5 bases and J lost 6 bases. CDR3 size: 12 residues. The CDR3 loop is CASSTGGDTQYF. CDR3 coding DNA: TGTGCCAGCAGTACAGGGGGCGATACGCAGTATTTT.

This clone was seen only a few times. The rearrangement joins TRBV6-5 to TRBJ1-1; 8 bases are shared with TRBD1. The J segment lost 8 bases and the V segment lost 6 bases, leaving 8 bases of the junction unmatched. CDR1 and CDR2 from the germline V gene are MNHEY and SVGAGI. The CDR3 has 13 amino acids. This CDR3 is CASSPGGWLEAFF. CDR3 nucleotides: TGTGCCAGCAGCCCAGGGGGCTGGCTGGAAGCTTTCTTT.

The rearrangement links TRBV15 to TRBJ2-4, with TRBD2 identical over 9 bases. With V trimmed by 0 bases and J by 0 bases, 15 bases remained unmatched. CDR1 and CDR2 from the germline V gene are LNHNV and YYDKDF (reference sequence). CDR3 length: 21 residues. The CDR3 DNA is TGTGCCACCAGCAGAGATCACGTCAGGCCGACTAGCGGAGAAGCCAAAAACATTCAGTACTTC. The encoded protein is CATSRDHVRPTSGEAKNIQYF.

This clone was observed a single time. CDR3 DNA sequence: TGTGCCAGCAGCTCCGGGACTAGCGGTTTCGAGCAGTACTTC. This translates into CASSSGTSGFEQYF. The chain recombines TRBV2 with TRBJ2-7, with 11 bases fitting TRBD2. CDR1 is SNHLY, CDR2 FYNNEI, per germline. The CDR3 is 14 amino acids. With V trimmed by 6 bases and J by 6 bases, 7 bases remained unmatched.

The chain uses TRBV5-1 and TRBJ2-5; 11 nucleotides match TRBD2. Trimming cost V 6 bases and J 5 bases; bases outside gene matches: 6. Per the germline V gene, CDR1 is SGHRS and CDR2 is YFSETQ. The CDR3 runs to 14 residues. The DNA for the CDR3 is TGCGCCAGCAAGACTAGCGGGATAAGGGAGACCCAGTACTTC. This translates into CASKTSGIRETQYF.

This chain joins TRBV6-2 or TRBV6-3 and TRBJ1-3; no reliable D call. There are 12 residues in the CDR3. Germline CDR1 is MNHEY and CDR2 is SVGEGT. The V and J ends lost 4 bases and 4 bases respectively, with 5 bases between them. CDR3 in amino acids: CASSFQGNTIYF. DNA of the CDR3: TGTGCCAGCAGTTTCCAAGGAAACACCATATATTTT.

The chain uses TRBV7-3 and TRBJ2-1; D unresolved. The CDR3 consists of 14 residues. Germline V gives CDR1 SGHTA, CDR2 FQGTGA. V shed 1 base and J shed 5 bases, with 9 bases lying between them. The CDR3 DNA is TGTGCCAGCAGCTTAAATCCGGGTCACAATGAGCAGTTCTTC. It yields the protein CASSLNPGHNEQFF.

This clone was seen only once. CDR3 amino acids: CASRKDRGTDTQYF. CDR3 coding DNA: TGTGCCAGCAGAAAGGACAGGGGAACAGATACGCAGTATTTT. This chain uses TRBV28 with TRBJ2-3, with 9 bases that match TRBD1. Germline V gene sequence: CDR1 MDHEN, CDR2 SYDVKM. This CDR3 spans 14 amino acids. V trimming: 6 bases; J trimming: 3 bases; junction bases outside the gene matches: 4.

The CDR3 loop reads CASSLVSGNSYNEQFF. CDR3 sequence (DNA): TGTGCCAGCAGCTTAGTCTCGGGGAACTCCTACAATGAGCAGTTCTTC. The chain carries TRBV7-6 and TRBJ2-1, with a tentative D call TRBD2 (5 bases). This CDR3 has 16 amino acids. The V end was cut by 1 base, the J end by 0 bases, with 10 bases between. Germline loops: CDR1 SGHVS, CDR2 FNYEAQ.

The chain has TRBV2 and TRBJ1-6; the match to TRBD1 covers 9 bases. Germline V lookup: CDR1 SNHLY, CDR2 FYNNEI. The CDR3 consists of 14 residues. V was clipped by 10 bases and J by 8 bases; unmatched bases: 9. The CDR3 protein is CATKQGAGDSPLHF. CDR3 coding DNA: TGTGCCACCAAACAGGGGGCAGGTGATTCACCCCTCCACTTT. The whole variable domain, remainder taken from reference TRBV2 and TRBJ1-6, is EPEVTQTPSHQVTQMGQEVILRCVPISNHLYFYWYRQILGQKVEFLVSFYNNEISEKSEIFDDQFSVERPDGSNFTLKIRSTKLEDSAMYFCATKQGAGDSPLHFGNGTRLTVT.

The chain uses TRBV7-2 and TRBJ2-1; 8 nucleotides align to TRBD2. With 5 bases clipped from V and 4 bases from J, the junction kept 7 bases outside the gene matches. The CDR3 runs to 15 residues. Germline V lookup: CDR1 SGHTA, CDR2 FQGNSA. In DNA form, the CDR3 reads TGTGCCAGCAGCCAAAGCGGGAGTATATACAATGAGCAGTTCTTC. This translates into CASSQSGSIYNEQFF.

This clone was recorded once. The genes are TRBV5-1 and TRBJ2-3; 7 bases agree with TRBD1. Germline values: CDR1 SGHRS, CDR2 YFSETQ. CDR3 length equals 16 residues. V shed 7 bases, J shed 2 bases, and the junction held 13 bases outside the gene matches. CDR3 nucleotides: TGCGCCAGCGCCGAGGGGGCACTTTTAACCACAGATACGCAGTATTTT. This gives the protein CASAEGALLTTDTQYF.

The rearrangement uses TRBV5-1 and TRBJ2-3, with D possibly matching TRBD2 (6 bases). The CDR3 runs to 16 residues. V was trimmed by 0 bases and J by 1 base, leaving 12 bases between them. CDR1 is SGHRS, CDR2 YFSETQ, per germline. The CDR3 nucleotides are TGCGCCAGCAGCTTGGACGGGAGTACCGGCACAGATACGCAGTATTTT. It encodes CASSLDGSTGTDTQYF.

The chain employs TRBV28 and TRBJ1-2, with 11 bases that match TRBD1. Germline V gene lookup returns CDR1 MDHEN and CDR2 SYDVKM. This CDR3 has 17 amino acids. The trim removed 4 bases at V and 6 bases at J, leaving 13 bases unmatched. This chain's CDR3 is CASSSSSGQGARDGYTF. The DNA for the CDR3 is TGTGCCAGCAGTTCCTCATCCGGACAGGGGGCAAGGGATGGCTACACCTTC.

The table lists this clone with a count of one. The V call is TRBV6-2 or TRBV6-3, the J call TRBJ2-7; D uncertain. The germline V gene encodes CDR1 MNHEY and CDR2 SVGEGT. V shed 0 bases and J shed 2 bases, with 11 bases lying between them. CDR3 length equals 15 residues. CDR3 in amino acids: CASSYSQTSTYEQYF. The CDR3 DNA reads as TGTGCCAGCAGTTACTCACAAACGTCAACCTACGAGCAGTACTTC.